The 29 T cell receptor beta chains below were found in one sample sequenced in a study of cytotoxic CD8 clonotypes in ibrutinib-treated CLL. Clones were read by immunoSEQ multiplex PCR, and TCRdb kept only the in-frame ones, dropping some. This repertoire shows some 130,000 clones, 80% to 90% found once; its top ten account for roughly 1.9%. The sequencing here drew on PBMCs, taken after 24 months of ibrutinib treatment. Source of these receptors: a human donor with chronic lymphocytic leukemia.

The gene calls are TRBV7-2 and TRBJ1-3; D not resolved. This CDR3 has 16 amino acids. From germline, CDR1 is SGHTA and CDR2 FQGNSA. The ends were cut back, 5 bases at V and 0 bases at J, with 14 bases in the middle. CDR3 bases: TGTGCCAGCAGCCTATCCTCACCCGCCTCTGGAAACACCATATATTTT. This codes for CASSLSSPASGNTIYF.

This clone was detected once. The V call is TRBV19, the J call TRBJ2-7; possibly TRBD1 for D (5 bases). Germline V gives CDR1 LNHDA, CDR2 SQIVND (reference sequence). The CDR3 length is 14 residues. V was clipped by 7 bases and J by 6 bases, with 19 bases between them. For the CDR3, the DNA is TGTGCCAGTATGATGGGCCAGGGAAAAGGCGAGCAGTACTTC. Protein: CASMMGQGKGEQYF.

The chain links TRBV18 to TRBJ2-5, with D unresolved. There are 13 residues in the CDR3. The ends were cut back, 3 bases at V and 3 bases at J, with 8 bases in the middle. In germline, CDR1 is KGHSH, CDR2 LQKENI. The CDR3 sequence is CASSPPGEETQYF. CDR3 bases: TGTGCCAGCTCACCTCCGGGCGAAGAGACCCAGTACTTC.

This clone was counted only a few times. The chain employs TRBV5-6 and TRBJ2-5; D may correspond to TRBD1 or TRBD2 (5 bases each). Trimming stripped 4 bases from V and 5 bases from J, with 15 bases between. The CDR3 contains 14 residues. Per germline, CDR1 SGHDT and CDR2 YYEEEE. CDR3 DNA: TGTGCCAGCAGCAGGGGTTGGGGGTCGGAGACCCAGTACTTC. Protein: CASSRGWGSETQYF.

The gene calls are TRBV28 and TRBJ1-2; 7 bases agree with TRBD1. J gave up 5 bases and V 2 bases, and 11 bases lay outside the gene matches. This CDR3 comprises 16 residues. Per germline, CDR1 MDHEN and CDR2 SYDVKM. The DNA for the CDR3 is TGTGCCAGCAGTTTAGAGGGGGCGCAAAGCAAGTATGGCTACACCTTC. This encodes CASSLEGAQSKYGYTF.

This chain's CDR3 is CASSPMTVYEQYF. CDR3 bases: TGTGCCAGCAGCCCAATGACGGTCTACGAGCAGTACTTC. This chain connects TRBV7-9 to TRBJ2-7; unclear D gene. The V and J ends lost 5 bases and 3 bases respectively, with 11 bases between them. This CDR3 region has 13 residues. The germline V gene has CDR1 SEHNR and CDR2 FQNEAQ (reference sequence).

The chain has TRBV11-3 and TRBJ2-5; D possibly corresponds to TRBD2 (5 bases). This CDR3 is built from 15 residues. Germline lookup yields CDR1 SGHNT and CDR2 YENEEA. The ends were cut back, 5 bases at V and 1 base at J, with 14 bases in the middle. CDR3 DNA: TGTGCCAGCAGCCTGAACCTCGGGGTCCAAGAGACCCAGTACTTC. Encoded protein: CASSLNLGVQETQYF.

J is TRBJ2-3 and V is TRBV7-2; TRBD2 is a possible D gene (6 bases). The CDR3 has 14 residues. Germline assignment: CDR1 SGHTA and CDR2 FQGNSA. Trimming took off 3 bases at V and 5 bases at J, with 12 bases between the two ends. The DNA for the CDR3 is TGTGCCAGCAGCTTTGGAGGGGCAGGAGATACGCAGTATTTT. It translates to CASSFGGAGDTQYF.

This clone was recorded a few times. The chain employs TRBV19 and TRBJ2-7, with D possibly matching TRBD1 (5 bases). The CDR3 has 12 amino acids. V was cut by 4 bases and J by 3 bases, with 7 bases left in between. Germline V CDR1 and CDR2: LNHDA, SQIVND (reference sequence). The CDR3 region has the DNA TGTGCCAGTAGTAGGGGCTTCTACGAGCAGTACTTC. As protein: CASSRGFYEQYF.

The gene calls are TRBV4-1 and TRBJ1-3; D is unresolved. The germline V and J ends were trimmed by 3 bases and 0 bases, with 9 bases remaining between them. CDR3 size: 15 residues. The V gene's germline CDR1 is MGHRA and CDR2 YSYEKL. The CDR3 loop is CASSHLVSSGNTIYF. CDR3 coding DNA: TGCGCCAGCAGCCACTTAGTAAGCTCTGGAAACACCATATATTTT.

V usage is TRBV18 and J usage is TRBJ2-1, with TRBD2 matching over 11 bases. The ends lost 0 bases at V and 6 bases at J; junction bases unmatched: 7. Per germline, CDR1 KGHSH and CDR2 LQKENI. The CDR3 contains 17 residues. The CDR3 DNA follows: TGTGCCAGCTCACCACCGGGGCTAGCGGGGGGTCTCAATGAGCAGTTCTTC. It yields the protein CASSPPGLAGGLNEQFF.

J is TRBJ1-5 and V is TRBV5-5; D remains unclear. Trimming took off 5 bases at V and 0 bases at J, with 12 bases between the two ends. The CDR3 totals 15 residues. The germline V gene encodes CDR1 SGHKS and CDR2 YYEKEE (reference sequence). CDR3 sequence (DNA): TGTGCCAGCAGTGAGCAGGCATATAGCAATCAGCCCCAGCATTTT. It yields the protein CASSEQAYSNQPQHF.

CDR3 residues: CASSLNRARGITKLFF. CDR3 nucleotide sequence: TGTGCCAGCAGCTTAAATAGAGCGAGGGGGATAACTAAACTGTTTTTT. V gene TRBV7-2 combines with J gene TRBJ1-4; D is perhaps TRBD1 (6 bases). In germline, CDR1 is SGHTA, CDR2 FQGNSA. The CDR3 covers 16 residues. The V gene lost 2 bases and the J gene lost 11 bases, with 21 bases spanning the gap.

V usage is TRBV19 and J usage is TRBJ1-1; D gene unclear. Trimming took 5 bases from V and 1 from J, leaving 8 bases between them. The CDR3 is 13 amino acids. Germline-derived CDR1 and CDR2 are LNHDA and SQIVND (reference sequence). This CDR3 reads CASSSDPNTEAFF. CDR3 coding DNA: TGTGCCAGTAGTTCGGACCCGAACACTGAAGCTTTCTTT.

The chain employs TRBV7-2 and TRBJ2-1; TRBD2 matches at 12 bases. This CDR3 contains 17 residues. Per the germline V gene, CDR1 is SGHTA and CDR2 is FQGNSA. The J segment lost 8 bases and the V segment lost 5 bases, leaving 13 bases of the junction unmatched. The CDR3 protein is CASSHKTSGSRADEQFF. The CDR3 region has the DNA TGTGCCAGCAGCCATAAGACTAGCGGGAGTCGAGCGGATGAGCAGTTCTTC. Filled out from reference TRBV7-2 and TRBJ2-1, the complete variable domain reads GAGVSQSPSNKVTEKGKDVELRCDPISGHTALYWYRQSLGQGLEFLIYFQGNSAPDKSGLPSDRFSAERTGGSVSTLTIQRTQQEDSAVYLCASSHKTSGSRADEQFFGPGTRLTVL.

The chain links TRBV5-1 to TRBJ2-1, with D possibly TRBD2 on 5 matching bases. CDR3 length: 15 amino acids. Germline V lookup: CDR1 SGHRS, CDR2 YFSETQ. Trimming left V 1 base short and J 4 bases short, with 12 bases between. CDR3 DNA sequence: TGCGCCAGCAGCTTGTCCTCCAGCGGTTACAATGAGCAGTTCTTC. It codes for CASSLSSSGYNEQFF.

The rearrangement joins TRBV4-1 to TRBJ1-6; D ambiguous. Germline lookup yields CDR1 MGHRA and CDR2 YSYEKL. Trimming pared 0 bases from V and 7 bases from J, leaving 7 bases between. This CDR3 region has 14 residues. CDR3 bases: TGCGCCAGCAGCCAAGAAGGGCAGAATTCACCCCTCCACTTT. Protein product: CASSQEGQNSPLHF.

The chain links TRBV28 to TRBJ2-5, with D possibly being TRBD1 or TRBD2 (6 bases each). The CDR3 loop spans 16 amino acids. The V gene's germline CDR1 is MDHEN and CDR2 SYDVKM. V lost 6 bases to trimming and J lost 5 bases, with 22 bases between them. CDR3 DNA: TGTGCCAGCAGGACCAGGGGACTTGGGGCCGGGGAGACCCAGTACTTC. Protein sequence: CASRTRGLGAGETQYF.

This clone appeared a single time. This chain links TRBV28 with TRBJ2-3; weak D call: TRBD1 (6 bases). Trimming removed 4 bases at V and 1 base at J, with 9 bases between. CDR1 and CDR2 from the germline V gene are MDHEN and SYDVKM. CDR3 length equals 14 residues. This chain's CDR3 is CASSYPGGTDTQYF. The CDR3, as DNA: TGTGCCAGCAGTTACCCAGGGGGCACAGATACGCAGTATTTT.

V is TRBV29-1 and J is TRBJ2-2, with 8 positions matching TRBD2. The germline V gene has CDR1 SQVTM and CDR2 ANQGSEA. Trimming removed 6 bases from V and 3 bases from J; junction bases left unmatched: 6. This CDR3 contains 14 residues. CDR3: CSVREGQYTGELFF. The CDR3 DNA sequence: TGCAGCGTCCGGGAGGGTCAATACACCGGGGAGCTGTTTTTT.

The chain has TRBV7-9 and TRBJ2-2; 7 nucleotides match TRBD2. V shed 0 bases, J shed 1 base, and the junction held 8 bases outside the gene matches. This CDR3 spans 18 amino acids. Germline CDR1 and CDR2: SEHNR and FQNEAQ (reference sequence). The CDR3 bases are TGTGCCAGCAGCTTAGCGCGGGTGCGGGGGAAGAACACCGGGGAGCTGTTTTTT. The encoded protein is CASSLARVRGKNTGELFF. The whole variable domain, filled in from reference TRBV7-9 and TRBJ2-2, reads DTGVSQNPRHKITKRGQNVTFRCDPISEHNRLYWYRQTLGQGPEFLTYFQNEAQLEKSRLLSDRFSAERPKGSFSTLEIQRTEQGDSAMYLCASSLARVRGKNTGELFFGEGSRLTVL.

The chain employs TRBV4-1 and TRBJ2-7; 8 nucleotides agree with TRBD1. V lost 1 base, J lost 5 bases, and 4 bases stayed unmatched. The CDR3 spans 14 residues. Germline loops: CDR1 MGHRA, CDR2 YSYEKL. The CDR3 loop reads CASSQAAGGNEQYF. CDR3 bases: TGCGCCAGCAGCCAAGCGGCAGGGGGCAACGAGCAGTACTTC.

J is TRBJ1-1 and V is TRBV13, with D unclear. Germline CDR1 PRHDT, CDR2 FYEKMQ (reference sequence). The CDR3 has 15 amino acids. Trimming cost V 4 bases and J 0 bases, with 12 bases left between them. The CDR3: CASSSNPVMNTEAFF. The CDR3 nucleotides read TGTGCCAGCAGCTCCAACCCTGTGATGAACACTGAAGCTTTCTTT.

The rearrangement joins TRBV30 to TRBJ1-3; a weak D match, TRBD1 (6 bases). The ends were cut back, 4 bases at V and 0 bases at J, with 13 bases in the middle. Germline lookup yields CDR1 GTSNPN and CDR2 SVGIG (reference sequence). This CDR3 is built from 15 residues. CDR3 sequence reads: CAWNPMDSSGNTIYF. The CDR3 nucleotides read TGTGCCTGGAACCCAATGGACAGCTCTGGAAACACCATATATTTT.

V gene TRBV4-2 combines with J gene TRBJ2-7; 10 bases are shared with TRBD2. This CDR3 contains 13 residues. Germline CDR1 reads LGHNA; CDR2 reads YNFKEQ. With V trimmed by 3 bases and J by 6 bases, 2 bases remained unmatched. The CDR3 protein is CASSQTSGLEQYF. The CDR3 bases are TGTGCCAGCAGCCAGACTAGCGGGCTCGAGCAGTACTTC.

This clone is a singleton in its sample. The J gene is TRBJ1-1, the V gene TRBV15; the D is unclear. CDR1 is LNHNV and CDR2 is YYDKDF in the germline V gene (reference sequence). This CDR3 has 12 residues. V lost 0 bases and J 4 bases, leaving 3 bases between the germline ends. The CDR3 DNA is TGTGCCACCAGCAGAGATCTCACTGAAGCTTTCTTT. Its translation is CATSRDLTEAFF.

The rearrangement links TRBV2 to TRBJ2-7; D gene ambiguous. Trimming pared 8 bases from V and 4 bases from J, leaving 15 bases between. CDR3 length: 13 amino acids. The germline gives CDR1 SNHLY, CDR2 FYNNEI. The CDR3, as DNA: TGTGCCAGCGGAAATCGAAGACCGTACGAGCAGTACTTC. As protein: CASGNRRPYEQYF.

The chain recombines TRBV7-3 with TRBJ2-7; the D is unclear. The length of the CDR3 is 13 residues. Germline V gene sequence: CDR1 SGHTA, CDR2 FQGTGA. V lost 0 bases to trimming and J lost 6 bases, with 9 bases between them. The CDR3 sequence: CASSLTPGPEQYF. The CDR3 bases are TGTGCCAGCAGCTTAACCCCAGGCCCCGAGCAGTACTTC.

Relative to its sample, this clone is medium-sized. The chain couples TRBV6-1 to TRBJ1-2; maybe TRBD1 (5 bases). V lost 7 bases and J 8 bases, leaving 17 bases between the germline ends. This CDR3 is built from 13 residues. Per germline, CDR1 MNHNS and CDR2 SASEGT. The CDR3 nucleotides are TGTGCCAGCAAGCTCGGGGACGCCGTGGGCTACACCTTC. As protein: CASKLGDAVGYTF.